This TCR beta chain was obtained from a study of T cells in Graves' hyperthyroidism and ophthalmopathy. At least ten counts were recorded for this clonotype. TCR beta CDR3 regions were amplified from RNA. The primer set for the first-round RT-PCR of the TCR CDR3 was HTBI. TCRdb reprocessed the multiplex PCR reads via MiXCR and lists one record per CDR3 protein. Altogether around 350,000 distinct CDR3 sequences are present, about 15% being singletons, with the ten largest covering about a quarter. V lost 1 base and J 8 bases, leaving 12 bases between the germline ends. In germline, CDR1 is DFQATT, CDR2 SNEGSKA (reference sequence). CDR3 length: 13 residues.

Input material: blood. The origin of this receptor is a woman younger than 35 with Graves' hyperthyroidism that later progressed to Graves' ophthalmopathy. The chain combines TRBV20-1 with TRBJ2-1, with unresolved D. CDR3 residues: CSARADKIDEQFF. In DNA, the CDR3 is TGCAGTGCTAGAGCAGACAAAATTGATGAGCAGTTCTTC.